This T cell receptor beta chain was sequenced during a study of blood T cell repertoires in COVID-19. Study-wide context: Whether acute or convalescent, the COVID-19 samples came from the United States, Italy and Spain. PBMCs, B-cell-depleted T cells, or T cells were the source of the cDNA or gDNA that made up the material.

Enrolment of Seattle patients took place during active infection, and they were followed longitudinally. Original analysis: Amplification from reference gene primers served as the basis for estimated nucleated cell counts. Profiled with immunoSEQ multiplex PCR; TCRdb holds only in-frame clones, not every one. The V and J calls and clone size were taken over from that table, and D and trimming were inferred from the DNA. The sample shows 150,000 to 200,000 clones, approximately 87% of them seen only once. Germline V CDR1 and CDR2: SGHDT, YYEEEE. The CDR3 sequence is 15 residues long. The V and J ends lost 0 bases and 5 bases respectively, with 11 bases between them.

The J gene is TRBJ2-2, the V gene TRBV5-6; weak D call: TRBD1 (7 bases). The sample consisted of peripheral blood. This TCR came from a woman aged 60-75 years with COVID-19, enrolled during active disease. The CDR3 sequence is CASSLGSGGTGELFF. CDR3 nucleotide sequence: TGTGCCAGCAGCTTGGGTTCAGGGGGGACCGGGGAGCTGTTTTTT.